This TCR beta chain was sequenced during a study of lymphopenia after photon versus proton radiotherapy. Study observations and caveats: Larger post-nadir TCR diversity loss correlated inversely with survival in deceased patients. Post-nadir diversity loss with photons came from oligoclonal expansion, particularly CD8+ Temra cells. Relative stability marked proton patients; photon patients lost diversity and naive cells. Authors raise, but do not show, better survival with proton therapy.

About this clone itself: What it binds is not known.

Method: immunoSEQ multiplex PCR; TCRdb's copy keeps in-frame clones and lacks some. The repertoire holds about 12,000 clones, with roughly nine tenths as singletons. Germline CDR1 SGHTA, CDR2 FQGNSA. The V end was cut by 5 bases, the J end by 6 bases, with 8 bases between. This CDR3 is 11 amino acids long. The chain links TRBV7-2 to TRBJ2-7; unclear D gene. Material: peripheral blood, obtained from a patient treated with proton-based radiotherapy. This receptor was identified in a man between 60 and 70 years old with pancreatic cancer. This CDR3 reads CASSRSREQYF. CDR3 sequence (DNA): TGTGCCAGCAGCCGGTCGCGCGAGCAGTACTTC.